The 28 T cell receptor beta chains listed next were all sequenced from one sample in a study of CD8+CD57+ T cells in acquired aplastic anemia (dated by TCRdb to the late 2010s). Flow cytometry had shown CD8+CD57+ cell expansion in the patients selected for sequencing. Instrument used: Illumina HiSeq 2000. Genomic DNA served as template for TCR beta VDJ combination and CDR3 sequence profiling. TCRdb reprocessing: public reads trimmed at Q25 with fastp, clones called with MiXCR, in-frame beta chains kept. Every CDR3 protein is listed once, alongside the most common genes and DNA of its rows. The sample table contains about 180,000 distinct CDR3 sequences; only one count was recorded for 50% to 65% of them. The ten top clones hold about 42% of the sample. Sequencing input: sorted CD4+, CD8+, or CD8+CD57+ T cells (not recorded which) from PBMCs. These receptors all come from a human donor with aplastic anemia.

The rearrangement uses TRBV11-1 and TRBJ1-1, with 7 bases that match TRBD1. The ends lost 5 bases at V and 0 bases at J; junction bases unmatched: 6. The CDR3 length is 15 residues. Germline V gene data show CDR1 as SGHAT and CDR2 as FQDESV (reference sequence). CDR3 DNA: TGTGCCAGCAGCCTTCCGGGACAGATGAACACTGAAGCTTTCTTT. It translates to CASSLPGQMNTEAFF.

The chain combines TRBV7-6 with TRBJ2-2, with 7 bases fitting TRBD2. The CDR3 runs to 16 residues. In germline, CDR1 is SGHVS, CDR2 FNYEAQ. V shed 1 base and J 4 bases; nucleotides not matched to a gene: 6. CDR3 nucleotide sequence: TGTGCCAGCAGCTTAGTGTCCAGCGGGGCCACCGGGGAGCTGTTTTTT. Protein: CASSLVSSGATGELFF.

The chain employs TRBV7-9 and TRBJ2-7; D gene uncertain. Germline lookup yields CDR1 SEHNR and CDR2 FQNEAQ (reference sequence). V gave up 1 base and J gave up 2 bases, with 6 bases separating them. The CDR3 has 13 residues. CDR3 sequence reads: CASSLEDPYEQYF. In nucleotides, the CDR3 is TGTGCCAGCAGCTTAGAGGATCCCTACGAGCAGTACTTC.

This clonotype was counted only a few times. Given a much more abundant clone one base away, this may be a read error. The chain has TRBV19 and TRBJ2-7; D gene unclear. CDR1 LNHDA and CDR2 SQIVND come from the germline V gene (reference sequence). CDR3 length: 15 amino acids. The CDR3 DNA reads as TGTACCAGTAGTATAGTCCTCGGGTTACTCTACGAGCAGTACTTC. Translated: CTSSIVLGLLYEQYF.

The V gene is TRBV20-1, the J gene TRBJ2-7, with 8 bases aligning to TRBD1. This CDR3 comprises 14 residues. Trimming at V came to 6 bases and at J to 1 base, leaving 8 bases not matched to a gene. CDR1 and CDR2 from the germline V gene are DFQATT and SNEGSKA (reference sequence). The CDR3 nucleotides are TGCAGTGCGGCCAGACAGGGGAGATCCTACGAGCAGTACTTC. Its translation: CSAARQGRSYEQYF.

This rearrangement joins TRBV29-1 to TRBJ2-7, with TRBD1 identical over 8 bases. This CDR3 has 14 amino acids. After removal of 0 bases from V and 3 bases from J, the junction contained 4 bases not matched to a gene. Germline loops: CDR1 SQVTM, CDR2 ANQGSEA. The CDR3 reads CSVEEGDRGYEQYF. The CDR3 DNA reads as TGCAGCGTTGAAGAAGGTGACAGGGGCTACGAGCAGTACTTC.

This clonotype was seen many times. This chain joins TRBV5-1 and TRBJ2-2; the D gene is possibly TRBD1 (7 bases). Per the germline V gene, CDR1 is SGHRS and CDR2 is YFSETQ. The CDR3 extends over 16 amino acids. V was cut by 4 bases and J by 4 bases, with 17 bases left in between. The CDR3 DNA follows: TGCGCCAGCAGCCTAAACCCAGGGGGGTCCACCGGGGAGCTGTTTTTT. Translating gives CASSLNPGGSTGELFF.

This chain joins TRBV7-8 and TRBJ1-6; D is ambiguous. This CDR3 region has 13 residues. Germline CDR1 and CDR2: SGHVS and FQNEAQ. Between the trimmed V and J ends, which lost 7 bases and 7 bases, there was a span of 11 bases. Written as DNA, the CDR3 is TGTGCCAGCATGGTGGCGGAGAATTCACCCCTCCACTTT. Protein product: CASMVAENSPLHF.

In nucleotides, the CDR3 is TGCAGTGCTTCTTATACAGGGGCAGGTGAAGCTTTCTTT. This codes for CSASYTGAGEAFF. This rearrangement joins TRBV20-1 to TRBJ1-1; 7 bases fit TRBD1. CDR3 length: 13 residues. The ends lost 5 bases at V and 7 bases at J; junction bases unmatched: 10. Germline V gene data show CDR1 as DFQATT and CDR2 as SNEGSKA (reference sequence).

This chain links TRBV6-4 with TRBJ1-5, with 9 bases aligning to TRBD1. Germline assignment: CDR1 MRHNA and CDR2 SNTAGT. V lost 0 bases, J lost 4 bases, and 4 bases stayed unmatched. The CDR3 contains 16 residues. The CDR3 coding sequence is TGTGCCAGCAGTGACTCGAGGGACAGGGAGAATCAGCCCCAGCATTTT. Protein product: CASSDSRDRENQPQHF.

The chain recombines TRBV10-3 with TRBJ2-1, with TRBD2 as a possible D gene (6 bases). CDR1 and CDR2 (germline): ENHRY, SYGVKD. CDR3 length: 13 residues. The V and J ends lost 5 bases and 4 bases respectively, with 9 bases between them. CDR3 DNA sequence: TGTGCCATCAGTTCGACTAGATACAATGAGCAGTTCTTC. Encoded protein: CAISSTRYNEQFF.

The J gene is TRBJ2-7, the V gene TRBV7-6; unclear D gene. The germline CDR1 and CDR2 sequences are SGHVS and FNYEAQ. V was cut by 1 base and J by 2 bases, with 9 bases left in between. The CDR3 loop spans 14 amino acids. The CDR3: CASSLGSHTYEQYF. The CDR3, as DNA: TGTGCCAGCAGCTTAGGTTCTCATACCTACGAGCAGTACTTC. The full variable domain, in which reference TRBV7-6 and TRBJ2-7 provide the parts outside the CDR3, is GAGVSQSPRYKVTKRGQDVALRCDPISGHVSLYWYRQALGQGPEFLTYFNYEAQQDKSGLPNDRFSAERPEGSISTLTIQRTEQRDSAMYRCASSLGSHTYEQYFGPGTRLTVT.

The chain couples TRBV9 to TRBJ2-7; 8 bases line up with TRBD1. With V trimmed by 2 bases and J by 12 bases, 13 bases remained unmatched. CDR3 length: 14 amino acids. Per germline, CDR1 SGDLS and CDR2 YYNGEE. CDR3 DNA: TGTGCCAGCAGCGTTGGGGGGCAGGGGGCGGTCTTGTACTTC. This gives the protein CASSVGGQGAVLYF.

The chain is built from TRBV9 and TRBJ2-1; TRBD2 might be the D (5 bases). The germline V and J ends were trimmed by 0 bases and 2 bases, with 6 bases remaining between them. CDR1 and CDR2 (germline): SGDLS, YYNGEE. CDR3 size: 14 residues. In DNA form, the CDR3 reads TGTGCCAGCAGCGTAGCGGGGACCTACAATGAGCAGTTCTTC. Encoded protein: CASSVAGTYNEQFF.

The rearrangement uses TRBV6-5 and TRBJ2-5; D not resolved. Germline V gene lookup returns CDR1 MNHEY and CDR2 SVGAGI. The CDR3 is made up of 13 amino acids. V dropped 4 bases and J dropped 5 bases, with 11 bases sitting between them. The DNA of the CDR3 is TGTGCCAGCAGTTCCAGAGTGGAGGAGACCCAGTACTTC. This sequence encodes CASSSRVEETQYF.

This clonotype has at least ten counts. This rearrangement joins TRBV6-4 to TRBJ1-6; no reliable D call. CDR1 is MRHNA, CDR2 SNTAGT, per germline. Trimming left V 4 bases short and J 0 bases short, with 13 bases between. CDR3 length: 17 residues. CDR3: CASSVNWVSSYNSPLHF. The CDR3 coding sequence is TGTGCCAGCAGTGTCAATTGGGTAAGCTCCTATAATTCACCCCTCCACTTT.

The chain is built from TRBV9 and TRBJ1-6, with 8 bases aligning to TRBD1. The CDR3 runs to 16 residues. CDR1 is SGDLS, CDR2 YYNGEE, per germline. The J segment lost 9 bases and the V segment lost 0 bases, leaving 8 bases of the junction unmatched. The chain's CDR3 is CASSVVTGEVSSPLHF. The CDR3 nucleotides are TGTGCCAGCAGCGTAGTGACAGGGGAGGTTAGTTCACCCCTCCACTTT.

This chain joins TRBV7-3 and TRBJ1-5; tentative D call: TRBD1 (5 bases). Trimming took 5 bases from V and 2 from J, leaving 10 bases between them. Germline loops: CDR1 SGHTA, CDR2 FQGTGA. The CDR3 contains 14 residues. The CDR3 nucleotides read TGTGCCAGCAGCCAAGGGGACGGCAATCAGCCCCAGCATTTT. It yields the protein CASSQGDGNQPQHF.

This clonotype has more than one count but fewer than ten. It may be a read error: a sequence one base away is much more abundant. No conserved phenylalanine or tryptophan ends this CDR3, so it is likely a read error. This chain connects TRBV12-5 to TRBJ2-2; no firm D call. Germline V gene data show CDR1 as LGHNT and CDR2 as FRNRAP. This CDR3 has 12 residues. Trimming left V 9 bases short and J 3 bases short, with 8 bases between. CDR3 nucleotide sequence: TGTGCTAGCCAGGACGACACCGGGGAGCTGTTTTCT. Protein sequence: CASQDDTGELFS.

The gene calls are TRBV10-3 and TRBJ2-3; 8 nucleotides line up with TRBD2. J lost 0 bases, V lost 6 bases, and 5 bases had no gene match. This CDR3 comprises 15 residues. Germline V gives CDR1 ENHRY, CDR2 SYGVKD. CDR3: CAIRRTSPSTDTQYF. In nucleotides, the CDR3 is TGTGCCATCAGGAGGACTAGCCCAAGCACAGATACGCAGTATTTT.

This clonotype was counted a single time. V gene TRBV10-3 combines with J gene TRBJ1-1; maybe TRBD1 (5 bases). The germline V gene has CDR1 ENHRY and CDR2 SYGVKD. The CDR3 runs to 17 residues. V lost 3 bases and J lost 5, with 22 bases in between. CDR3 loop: CAISDPSGRVGRTEAFF. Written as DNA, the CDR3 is TGTGCCATCAGTGACCCCTCGGGCAGGGTGGGACGAACTGAAGCTTTCTTT.

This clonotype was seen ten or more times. The CDR3 loop is CASSPGLDTDTQYF. The DNA of the CDR3 is TGTGCCAGCAGTCCCGGACTAGACACAGATACGCAGTATTTT. The chain uses TRBV6-4 and TRBJ2-3, with TRBD2 matching over 7 bases. The V and J ends lost 5 bases and 2 bases, in that order; junction bases with no gene match: 4. The germline gives CDR1 MRHNA, CDR2 SNTAGT. The CDR3 is made up of 14 amino acids.

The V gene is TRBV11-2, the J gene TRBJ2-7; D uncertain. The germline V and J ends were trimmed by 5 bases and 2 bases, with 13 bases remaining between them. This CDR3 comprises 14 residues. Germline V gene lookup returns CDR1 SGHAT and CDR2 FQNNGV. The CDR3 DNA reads TGTGCCAGCAGCCCCCTCAGAGGAACCTACGAGCAGTACTTC. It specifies CASSPLRGTYEQYF.

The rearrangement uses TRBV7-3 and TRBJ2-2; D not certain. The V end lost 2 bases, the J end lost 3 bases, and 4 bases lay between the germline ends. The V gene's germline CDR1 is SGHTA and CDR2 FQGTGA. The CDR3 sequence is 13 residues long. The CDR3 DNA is TGTGCCAGCAGCTTACGGGACACCGGGGAGCTGTTTTTT. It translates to CASSLRDTGELFF. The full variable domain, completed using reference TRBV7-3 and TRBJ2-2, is GAGVSQTPSNKVTEKGKYVELRCDPISGHTALYWYRQSLGQGPEFLIYFQGTGAADDSGLPNDRFFAVRPEGSVSTLKIQRTERGDSAVYLCASSLRDTGELFFGEGSRLTVL.

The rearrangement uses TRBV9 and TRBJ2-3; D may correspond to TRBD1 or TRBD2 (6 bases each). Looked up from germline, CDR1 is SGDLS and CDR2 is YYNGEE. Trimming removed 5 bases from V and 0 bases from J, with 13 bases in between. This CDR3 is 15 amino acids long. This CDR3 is CASSEVGGSTDTQYF. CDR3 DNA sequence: TGTGCCAGCAGTGAGGTAGGGGGGAGCACAGATACGCAGTATTTT.

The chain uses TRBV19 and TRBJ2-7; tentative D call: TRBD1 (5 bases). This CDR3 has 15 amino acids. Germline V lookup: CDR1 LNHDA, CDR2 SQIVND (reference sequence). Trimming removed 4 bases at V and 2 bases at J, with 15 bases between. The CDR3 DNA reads TGTGCCAGTAGTAGGGGCGGACGGAAGACCTACGAGCAGTACTTC. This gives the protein CASSRGGRKTYEQYF.

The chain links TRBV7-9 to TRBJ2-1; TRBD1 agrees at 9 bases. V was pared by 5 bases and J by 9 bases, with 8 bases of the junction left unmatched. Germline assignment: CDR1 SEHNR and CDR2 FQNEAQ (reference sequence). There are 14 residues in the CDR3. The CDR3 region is CASSLGTGHFEQFF. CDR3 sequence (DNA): TGTGCCAGCAGCCTCGGGACAGGGCATTTTGAGCAGTTCTTC.

Here the CDR3 reads CASTFEGTGAYEQYF. CDR3 bases: TGTGCCAGCACCTTCGAGGGGACAGGGGCCTACGAGCAGTACTTC. The rearrangement links TRBV6-1 to TRBJ2-7; TRBD1 aligns across 10 bases. The CDR3 sequence is 15 residues long. Trimming at V came to 7 bases and at J to 2 bases, leaving 8 bases not matched to a gene. The germline V gene has CDR1 MNHNS and CDR2 SASEGT.